The 5 T cell receptor beta chains presented below share a single source sample, sequenced in a study of T cell responses to AZD1222 COVID-19 vaccine. Using immunoSEQ multiplex PCR, the repertoire was profiled, and TCRdb retains in-frame clones only, with some absent. The sample contains some 96,000 clones, 85% to 95% of which appear only once. The sequenced sample was peripheral blood, obtained on day 0 of AZD1222 vaccination. These receptors were obtained from an adult in good health.

V usage is TRBV6-1 and J usage is TRBJ2-1, with D unresolved. The V gene's germline CDR1 is MNHNS and CDR2 SASEGT. This CDR3 spans 16 amino acids. Deletions cut 6 bases from V and 8 bases from J, with 23 bases between. The CDR3 region is CASSEPLNVDPDEQFF. The CDR3 coding sequence is TGTGCCAGCAGCGAACCTTTAAACGTGGACCCCGATGAGCAGTTCTTC.

This chain's CDR3 is CASLPGVAHTGELFF. The CDR3 DNA reads as TGCGCCAGTCTCCCGGGGGTGGCACACACCGGGGAGCTGTTTTTT. The V and J genes are TRBV5-1 and TRBJ2-2; a possible D gene is TRBD2 (6 bases). V shed 8 bases and J shed 3 bases, with 17 bases lying between them. Germline V gene data show CDR1 as SGHRS and CDR2 as YFSETQ. CDR3 length: 15 amino acids.

This rearrangement joins TRBV30 to TRBJ2-7; D is uncertain. This CDR3 region has 14 residues. With 4 bases removed from V and 6 bases from J, the gap between germline ends came to 19 bases. The germline CDR1 and CDR2 sequences are GTSNPN and SVGIG (reference sequence). CDR3: CAWNPRSTVGEQYF. CDR3 DNA: TGTGCCTGGAATCCAAGGTCAACGGTAGGCGAGCAGTACTTC.

The chain uses TRBV14 and TRBJ2-1; no clear D. CDR1 is SGHDN, CDR2 FVKESK, per germline. This CDR3 spans 14 amino acids. The V end was cut by 2 bases, the J end by 7 bases, with 12 bases between. CDR3 region: CASSQSSTLNEQFF. As DNA, the CDR3 is TGTGCCAGCAGCCAATCATCTACGCTAAATGAGCAGTTCTTC. The full variable domain, with the rest looked up from reference TRBV14 and TRBJ2-1, is EAGVTQFPSHSVIEKGQTVTLRCDPISGHDNLYWYRRVMGKEIKFLLHFVKESKQDESGMPNNRFLAERTGGTYSTLKVQPAELEDSGVYFCASSQSSTLNEQFFGPGTRLTVL.

The rearrangement joins TRBV18 to TRBJ1-1; 7 bases are a match to TRBD1. Germline-derived CDR1 and CDR2 are KGHSH and LQKENI. The ends lost 4 bases at V and 1 base at J; junction bases unmatched: 9. This CDR3 contains 16 residues. The DNA for the CDR3 is TGTGCCAGCTCACTTCGGGACAGAGAGAGGAACACTGAAGCTTTCTTT. Its protein is CASSLRDRERNTEAFF.